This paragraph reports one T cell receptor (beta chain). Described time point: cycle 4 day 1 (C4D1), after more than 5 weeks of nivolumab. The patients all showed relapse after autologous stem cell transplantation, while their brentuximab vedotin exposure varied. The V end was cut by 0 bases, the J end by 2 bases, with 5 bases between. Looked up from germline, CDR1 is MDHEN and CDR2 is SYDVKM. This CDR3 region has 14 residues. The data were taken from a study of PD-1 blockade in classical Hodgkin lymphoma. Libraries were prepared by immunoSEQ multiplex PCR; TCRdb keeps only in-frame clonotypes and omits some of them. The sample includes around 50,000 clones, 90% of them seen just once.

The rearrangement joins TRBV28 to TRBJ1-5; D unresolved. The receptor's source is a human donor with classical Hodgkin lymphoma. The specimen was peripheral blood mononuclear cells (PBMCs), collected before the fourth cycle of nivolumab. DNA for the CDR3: TGTGCCAGCAGTTTATGGAGGGGCAATCAGCCCCAGCATTTT. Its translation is CASSLWRGNQPQHF. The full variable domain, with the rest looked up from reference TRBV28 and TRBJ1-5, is DVKVTQSSRYLVKRTGEKVFLECVQDMDHENMFWYRQDPGLGLRLIYFSYDVKMKEKGDIPEGYSVSREKKERFSLILESASTNQTSMYLCASSLWRGNQPQHFGDGTRLSIL.